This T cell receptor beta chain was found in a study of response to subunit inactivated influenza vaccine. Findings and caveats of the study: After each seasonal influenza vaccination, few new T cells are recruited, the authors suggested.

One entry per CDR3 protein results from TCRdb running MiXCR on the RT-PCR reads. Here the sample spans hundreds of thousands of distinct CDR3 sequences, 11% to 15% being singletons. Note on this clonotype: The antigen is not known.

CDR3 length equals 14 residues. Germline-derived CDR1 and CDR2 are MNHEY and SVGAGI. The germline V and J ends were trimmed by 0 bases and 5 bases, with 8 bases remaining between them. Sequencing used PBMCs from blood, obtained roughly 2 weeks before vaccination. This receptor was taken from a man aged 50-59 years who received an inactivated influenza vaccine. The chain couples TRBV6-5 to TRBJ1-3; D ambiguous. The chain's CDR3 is CASSYSQQRNTIYF. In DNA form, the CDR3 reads TGTGCCAGCAGTTACTCGCAACAGAGAAACACCATATATTTT.